The TCR beta chain under discussion was sequenced for a study of CD8+ T cells in alopecia areata (dated by TCRdb to the late 2010s). The study in broad terms: Treated patients were enrolled in an open-label pilot trial of oral tofacitinib at 5 to 10 mg twice daily for moderate-to-severe alopecia areata. To study T cell clonal expansion in alopecia areata, the researchers applied high-throughput TCRbeta sequencing to both the C3H/HeJ mouse model and human patients. Patients received tofacitinib for 6 to 18 months and were then followed off drug for 6 months to check for delayed response and recurrence. Human TCRbeta sequencing covered scalp tissue and sorted CD4+ and CD8+ peripheral blood T cells from patchy and totalis/universalis alopecia areata patients and healthy controls. TCRbeta CDR3 regions were amplified by immunoSEQ multiplex PCR with 35 Vbeta forward and 13 Jbeta reverse primers. Scalp clonality was compared among normal scalp (n=4), patchy alopecia areata scalp (n=8), and alopecia totalis/universalis scalp (n=8). Patients on tofacitinib were biopsied at baseline and after 4 and 24 weeks of treatment, and several of the patients also had a later scalp biopsy. The RNA source kit depended on sample type: the PAXgene miRNA kit for fixed scalp, the miRNeasy kit for PBMCs, and the RNeasy kit for mouse skin.

The meaning of the sample's time point label: baseline before oral tofacitinib. Lesional scalp punch biopsies and peripheral blood were obtained from alopecia areata patients. PBMCs were separated by density centrifugation and stained for CD3, CD4 and CD8, after which CD4+ and CD8+ T cells were sorted on a FACSAria. The germline V gene specifies SGHTA as CDR1 and FQGNSA as CDR2. The CDR3, from cysteine to phenylalanine, totals 12 residues. Only CDR3 DNA remains: 36 bases, in frame from the first base. Deletion took 6 bases off V and 1 base off J, with a span of 6 bases between the germline ends. On the study overall, not on this receptor specifically: Unlike mouse skin, which is dominated by gammadelta T cells, normal human skin has resident alphabeta T cells that are also sequenced, and this complicates analysis of the scalp TCR repertoire. Shared TCR sequences between patients were less evident than in mice, which may be partly attributable to HLA diversity in the patient population. Lesional scalp, especially in alopecia totalis/universalis, showed higher clonality and more expanded CD8+ clones than normal scalp, suggesting antigenic drive.

Notes on this clone: Its antigen is currently not known. No qualities accompany the bases; no much larger clone lies one base away.

Receptor libraries were prepared by the immunoSEQ multiplex PCR assay. To provide template for TCR sequencing, every sample had RNA extracted and reverse transcribed into cDNA. SuperScript III was used for first-strand cDNA synthesis, primed with a 2:1 mix of oligo-dT and random hexamers. A synthetic immune receptor repertoire was used to assess amplification bias, and residual bias was removed computationally. The authors processed their data as follows. Raw reads were preprocessed to remove errors, and CDR3 was defined by IMGT conventions from the conserved cysteine to phenylalanine. To get clonality, Shannon entropy was normalized by log2 of the number of productive unique TCRs and the result was subtracted from 1. CD4 or CD8 identity of scalp clones was inferred by cross-referencing scalp TCRbeta sequences with sorted blood CD4 and CD8 repertoires. Drawn from immuneACCESS, this table holds only the in-frame rearrangements with V and J called that TCRdb kept. Clones are partly lost; checked studies trace under half to an unresolved V gene and leave the rest unexplained. V and J calls and clone size follow that table, whereas D and trimming were derived from the DNA. A total of over 150,000 clones appear in this sample, about 63% of them only once. More than 1.5% of the sample comes from the top ten.

The origin of this receptor is a human donor with alopecia areata. Here the sequenced sample was CD4+ T cells sorted from blood, taken at week 0. The sequence links TRBV7-2 to TRBJ1-1, with no confident D gene call. The nucleotide sequence is given as TGTGCCAGCAGTTCGTCGAACACTGAAGCTTTCTTT. Its protein product is CASSSSNTEAFF.